This T cell receptor beta chain was recovered during a study of blood T cell repertoires in COVID-19. Study-wide background: Researchers got acute and convalescent COVID-19 samples from the United States, Italy and Spain. The analysed material was cDNA or gDNA that came from T cells, B-cell-depleted T cells, or PBMCs.

Original data processing: Scientists estimated how many nucleated cells there were by amplifying reference gene primers. TCRdb keeps only in-frame clones here, not all; method: immunoSEQ multiplex PCR. The DNA gave D and trimming, while V, J and clone size come from that table. The table records 140,000 to 150,000 clones, roughly 82% of them present only once. Trimming removed 5 bases from V and 7 bases from J, with 14 bases in between. This CDR3 spans 13 amino acids. V usage is TRBV12-3 or TRBV12-4 and J usage is TRBJ1-2, with D uncertain. The TCR was taken from a man aged 60 to 75 with active or convalescent COVID-19. The sequencing input was peripheral blood. The DNA of the CDR3 is TGTGCCAGCAGTCACGACCGACGCGGTGGCTACACCTTC. Its translation: CASSHDRRGGYTF.